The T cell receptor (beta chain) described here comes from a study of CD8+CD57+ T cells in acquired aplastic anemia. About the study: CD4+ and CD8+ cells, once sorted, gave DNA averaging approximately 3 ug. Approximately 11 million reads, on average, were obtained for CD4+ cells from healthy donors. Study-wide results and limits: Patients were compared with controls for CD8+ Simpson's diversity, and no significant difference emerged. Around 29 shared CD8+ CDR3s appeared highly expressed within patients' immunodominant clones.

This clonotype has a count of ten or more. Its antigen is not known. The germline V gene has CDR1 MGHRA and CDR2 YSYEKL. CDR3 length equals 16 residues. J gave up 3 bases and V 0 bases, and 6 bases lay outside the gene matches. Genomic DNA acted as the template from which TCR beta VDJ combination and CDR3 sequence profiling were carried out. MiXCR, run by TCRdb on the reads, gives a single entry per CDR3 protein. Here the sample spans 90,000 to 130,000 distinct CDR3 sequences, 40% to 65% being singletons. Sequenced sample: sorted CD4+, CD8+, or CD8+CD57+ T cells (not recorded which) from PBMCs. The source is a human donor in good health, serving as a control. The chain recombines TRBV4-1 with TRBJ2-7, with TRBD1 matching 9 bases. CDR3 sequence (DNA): TGCGCCAGCAGCCAAGATCAACAGGGGGCTGGCTACGAGCAGTACTTC. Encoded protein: CASSQDQQGAGYEQYF.